The 19 T cell receptor beta chains listed next were all sequenced from one sample in a study of T cells in pancreatic ductal adenocarcinoma (dated by TCRdb to 2016 to 2017). Libraries were made using the immunoSEQ multiplex PCR assay. In TCRdb, the immuneACCESS table is reduced to in-frame sequences with V and J assigned. These tables do not hold every clone; where another copy was compared, an unresolved V gene accounts for under half, and the others remain unexplained. The sample profile shows over 100,000 clones; around 96% of them were found once. Approximately 3.1% of the sample is held by the ten biggest clonotypes. The pancreatic ductal adenocarcinoma patients who were selected had gone through surgery without receiving any neoadjuvant therapy. The sequencing sample was made of PBMCs. All receptors come from a human donor with pancreatic ductal adenocarcinoma.

This clone was seen once. The chain combines TRBV5-8 with TRBJ2-3, with unresolved D. This CDR3 comprises 16 residues. The V and J ends lost 0 bases and 8 bases respectively, with 19 bases between them. CDR1 SGHTS and CDR2 YDEGEE come from the germline V gene. CDR3 region: CASSLEPSPLVGTQYF. For the CDR3, the DNA is TGTGCCAGCAGCTTGGAACCGTCGCCTTTAGTCGGTACGCAGTATTTT.

The chain has TRBV4-3 and TRBJ2-7; 8 nucleotides match TRBD1. The germline CDR1 and CDR2 sequences are LGHNA and YSLEER. Losses at the gene ends were 4 bases for V and 3 bases for J; bases not matched to a gene: 5. This CDR3 has 14 residues. CDR3 in amino acids: CASSLRQGSYEQYF. The DNA for the CDR3 is TGCGCCAGCAGCCTACGACAGGGGAGCTACGAGCAGTACTTC.

The chain joins TRBV9 to TRBJ2-2, with a weak D call TRBD2 (5 bases). The V and J ends lost 0 bases and 1 base respectively, with 10 bases between them. From germline, CDR1 is SGDLS and CDR2 YYNGEE. The CDR3 runs 16 residues. CDR3 DNA sequence: TGTGCCAGCAGCGTAGCGGGATCCCAGAACACCGGGGAGCTGTTTTTT. This gives the protein CASSVAGSQNTGELFF.

This chain uses TRBV5-1 with TRBJ2-2, with a weak D call TRBD1 (6 bases). The CDR3 contains 14 residues. Trimming shortened V by 4 bases and J by 4 bases, and 11 bases separated the two germline ends. Germline V lookup: CDR1 SGHRS, CDR2 YFSETQ. The CDR3 loop is CASSLQGSTGELFF. The CDR3 DNA reads as TGCGCCAGCAGCCTACAGGGAAGCACCGGGGAGCTGTTTTTT.

This chain uses TRBV27 with TRBJ2-1, with 9 bases that match TRBD2. V was clipped by 1 base and J by 4 bases; unmatched bases: 5. The V gene's germline CDR1 is MNHEY and CDR2 SMNVEV (reference sequence). CDR3 length: 16 amino acids. In nucleotides, the CDR3 is TGTGCCAGCAGTTTATACCTAGCGGGACTATACAATGAGCAGTTCTTC. This sequence encodes CASSLYLAGLYNEQFF.

The chain joins TRBV7-8 to TRBJ2-1; 8 nucleotides align to TRBD2. Unmatched junction bases numbered 11, after V lost 5 bases and J lost 5 bases. Germline values: CDR1 SGHVS, CDR2 FQNEAQ. CDR3 length equals 16 residues. In DNA form, the CDR3 reads TGTGCCAGCAGCATCCTAGCGCGGGAGGTTAACAATGAGCAGTTCTTC. Amino acid sequence: CASSILAREVNNEQFF. Full variable domain (rest looked up from reference TRBV7-8 and TRBJ2-1): GAGVSQSPRYKVAKRGQDVALRCDPISGHVSLFWYQQALGQGPEFLTYFQNEAQLDKSGLPSDRFFAERPEGSVSTLKIQRTQQEDSAVYLCASSILAREVNNEQFFGPGTRLTVL.

V and J are TRBV2 and TRBJ2-5; D gene ambiguous. Germline-derived CDR1 and CDR2 are SNHLY and FYNNEI. This CDR3 has 14 amino acids. V lost 5 bases to trimming and J lost 2 bases, with 12 bases between them. The CDR3 here is CASSKSFSQETQYF. For the CDR3, the DNA is TGTGCCAGCAGTAAAAGCTTTAGTCAAGAGACCCAGTACTTC.

J is TRBJ2-2 and V is TRBV25-1; 14 bases line up with TRBD2. Germline CDR1 reads MGHDK; CDR2 reads SYGVNS. This CDR3 spans 14 amino acids. The trim removed 4 bases at V and 8 bases at J, leaving 0 bases unmatched. The CDR3 DNA reads TGTGCCAGCAGTGGACTAGCGGGAGGGGGGGAGCTGTTTTTT. Amino acids: CASSGLAGGGELFF.

This sequence joins TRBV2 and TRBJ2-7; the D gene is possibly TRBD2 (5 bases). CDR3 length: 14 amino acids. Germline V CDR1 and CDR2: SNHLY, FYNNEI. V lost 3 bases and J 4 bases, leaving 13 bases between the germline ends. CDR3 DNA sequence: TGTGCCAGCAGTGATACGAGGGCTCAGTACGAGCAGTACTTC. This codes for CASSDTRAQYEQYF.

V is TRBV6-5 and J is TRBJ2-2, with 8 bases fitting TRBD1. The germline V gene has CDR1 MNHEY and CDR2 SVGAGI. The CDR3 loop spans 16 amino acids. Germline trimming cut 4 bases from V and 5 bases from J; bases unmatched to any gene: 9. The CDR3 reads CASSFGQGGETGELFF. The CDR3 DNA reads TGTGCCAGCAGTTTTGGACAGGGCGGGGAGACCGGGGAGCTGTTTTTT.

The chain joins TRBV5-5 to TRBJ2-3, with TRBD2 identical over 9 bases. V was clipped by 2 bases and J by 1 base; unmatched bases: 5. Germline V gene data show CDR1 as SGHKS and CDR2 as YYEKEE (reference sequence). The CDR3 spans 16 residues. DNA of the CDR3: TGTGCCAGCAGCTTATCTAGCGGGACCCGCACAGATACGCAGTATTTT. Amino acids: CASSLSSGTRTDTQYF.

The chain uses TRBV28 and TRBJ1-2; 10 bases are shared with TRBD1. V lost 6 bases to trimming and J lost 8 bases; unmatched junction nucleotides: 9. The CDR3 is made up of 14 amino acids. CDR1 and CDR2 (germline): MDHEN, SYDVKM. The CDR3 loop reads CASSPGTGVYGYTF. In nucleotides, the CDR3 is TGTGCCAGCAGCCCCGGGACAGGGGTGTACGGCTACACCTTC.

The V call is TRBV6-5, the J call TRBJ2-2; D is ambiguous. This CDR3 contains 16 residues. The germline CDR1 and CDR2 sequences are MNHEY and SVGAGI. V lost 3 bases and J 1 base, leaving 12 bases between the germline ends. CDR3 protein: CASSYSSTGNTGELFF. CDR3 DNA sequence: TGTGCCAGCAGTTATAGCTCGACGGGGAACACCGGGGAGCTGTTTTTT.

The sample holds a few counts of this clone. The genes are TRBV28 and TRBJ2-5, with D perhaps matching TRBD1 (6 bases). The CDR3 contains 13 residues. V dropped 4 bases and J dropped 5 bases, with 11 bases sitting between them. Germline loops: CDR1 MDHEN, CDR2 SYDVKM. The CDR3 sequence is CASSSGQMETQYF. CDR3 in DNA: TGTGCCAGCAGTTCCGGACAGATGGAGACCCAGTACTTC.

The chain couples TRBV6-1 to TRBJ2-7; tentative D call: TRBD2 (5 bases). This CDR3 region has 13 residues. V shed 7 bases and J shed 3 bases, with 13 bases lying between them. Germline V CDR1 and CDR2: MNHNS, SASEGT. DNA of the CDR3: TGTGCCAGCAAGGAGCGGAACCTCTACGAGCAGTACTTC. Its translation: CASKERNLYEQYF.

CDR3 region: CASSLGLAGGPELFF. The DNA of the CDR3 is TGTGCCAGCAGCCTGGGGTTAGCGGGAGGGCCGGAGCTGTTTTTT. This sequence joins TRBV7-2 and TRBJ2-2, with TRBD2 matching 11 bases. V was pared by 5 bases and J by 10 bases, with 9 bases of the junction left unmatched. Germline assignment: CDR1 SGHTA and CDR2 FQGNSA. This CDR3 has 15 amino acids.

The CDR3 is CASQGLAVSTDTQYF. The DNA for the CDR3 is TGTGCCAGCCAGGGGCTAGCGGTTAGCACAGATACGCAGTATTTT. The V and J genes are TRBV27 and TRBJ2-3; maybe TRBD2 (7 bases). Germline-derived CDR1 and CDR2 are MNHEY and SMNVEV (reference sequence). Trimming stripped 8 bases from V and 0 bases from J, with 15 bases between. This CDR3 has 15 amino acids.

The V call is TRBV2, the J call TRBJ1-1; the D gene is possibly TRBD1 (6 bases). The CDR3 totals 12 residues. Trimming removed 6 bases from V and 11 bases from J, with 16 bases in between. The germline V gene encodes CDR1 SNHLY and CDR2 FYNNEI. As DNA, the CDR3 is TGTGCCAGCAGCGATGAGACAGGCGGGGCTTTCTTT. Translated, it gives CASSDETGGAFF.

This clone came up once. One end of the junction does not line up with germline, which may come from a read error. The chain carries TRBV11-1 and TRBJ1-2, with D possibly TRBD1 on 6 matching bases. The CDR3 has 12 amino acids. The V gene's germline CDR1 is SGHAT and CDR2 FQDESV (reference sequence). Here the CDR3 reads CASSLTQGPLAF. The CDR3 nucleotides are TGTGCCAGCAGCTTAACACAGGGCCCCCTGGCCTTC.